Below, 5 T cell receptor beta chains from the same sample are listed, as sequenced in a study of identical twins. TCRdb independently ran MiXCR on the 5' RACE reads; one entry per CDR3 protein. The sample contains approximately 700,000 distinct CDR3 sequences, roughly 18% of which appear only once. These same records also appear under a second study, on T cells expressing NK-cell markers.

The sample taken for sequencing was PBMCs. Receptor source: a woman under 30 in good health.

This clonotype was counted a single time. The V call is TRBV12-3 or TRBV12-4, the J call TRBJ2-2, with unresolved D. V was trimmed by 1 base and J by 6 bases, leaving 9 bases between them. The CDR3 totals 14 residues. The CDR3 spells CASSLEGPAGELFF. CDR3 sequence (DNA): TGTGCCAGCAGTTTAGAGGGCCCGGCCGGGGAGCTGTTTTTT.

The V call is TRBV3-1, the J call TRBJ2-7; maybe TRBD2 (6 bases). The CDR3 spans 15 residues. Germline-derived CDR1 and CDR2 are LGHDT and YNNKEL (reference sequence). The V end lost 6 bases, the J end lost 3 bases, and 18 bases lay between the germline ends. The CDR3 is CASSRSGGDLYEQYF. CDR3 coding DNA: TGTGCCAGCAGTCGTAGTGGCGGGGATCTCTACGAGCAGTACTTC.

The gene calls are TRBV5-1 and TRBJ1-3; 8 bases are a match to TRBD1. The CDR3 is 14 residues long. V lost 6 bases and J lost 3; bases outside the gene matches: 5. Germline V CDR1 and CDR2: SGHRS, YFSETQ. The CDR3 bases are TGCGCCAGCAACCCAGGGGGCGATGGAAACACCATATATTTT. As protein: CASNPGGDGNTIYF.

This clonotype was detected a few times. V is TRBV18 and J is TRBJ2-3; 10 bases map to TRBD2. The CDR3 is 17 residues long. Trimming removed 1 base from V and 0 bases from J; junction bases left unmatched: 4. Germline lookup yields CDR1 KGHSH and CDR2 LQKENI. The CDR3 sequence: CASSPLAGGTSTDTQYF. DNA of the CDR3: TGTGCCAGCTCACCACTAGCGGGGGGAACTAGCACAGATACGCAGTATTTT.

This clonotype has just a few counts. J is TRBJ1-1 and V is TRBV5-1; D unclear. V was cut by 4 bases and J by 0 bases, with 16 bases left in between. This CDR3 contains 16 residues. CDR1 is SGHRS, CDR2 YFSETQ, per germline. The CDR3 nucleotides read TGCGCCAGCAGCGGGATACCCGGGTCCATGAACACTGAAGCTTTCTTT. Amino acids: CASSGIPGSMNTEAFF.